The text below deals with one T cell receptor beta chain. Antigen: not known. A junction end diverges from the germline sequence, so it may reflect a read error. The entry originates in a study of cytomegalovirus exposure and HLA in healthy donors. General observations from the study: Differences between HLA loci emerged in a later analysis of TCR association rates, with DRB1 most and HLA-C fewest. Later analysis demonstrated an association between a missense DCLRE1C variant and TCR beta V- and J-gene trimming. According to a later analysis, donors in an Asian-associated ancestry cluster reportedly had fewer N-insertions than the 666-donor mean.

Germline values: CDR1 SGHDN, CDR2 FVKESK. This CDR3 contains 16 residues. PCR employed 60 Vbeta and 13 Jbeta primers. As processed by the authors: Roughly 11 million shared chains were among around 80 million unique TCR beta chains counted in a later analysis. The table came from immunoSEQ multiplex PCR; TCRdb's copy has only in-frame clones and leaves some out. V and J calls and clone size are as listed in that table; D and trimming were resolved from the DNA. Among some 140,000 clones, about 84% were seen once, and the ten largest hold around 6%. Sequenced material: PBMCs. The sequence was obtained from a woman aged 35 to 49 in good health and CMV-seropositive. The chain uses TRBV14 and TRBJ1-2; no reliable D call. The DNA of the CDR3 is TGTGCTAGCAGCCAATCTTTAGGGAGGAGCAACTATGGCTACACCTTC. Its protein is CASSQSLGRSNYGYTF.